This T cell receptor (beta chain) comes out of a study of blood T cells in healthy people across ages. The second PCR ran roughly 6 to 11 cycles with a sample-barcoded 5' primer and J-beta primers. From the 5' RACE reads, TCRdb called clonotypes with MiXCR, one entry per CDR3 protein. This sample carries roughly 570,000 distinct CDR3 sequences, 27% of them seen once, and the ten largest clones take 18%. V dropped 4 bases and J dropped 0 bases, with 14 bases sitting between them. The CDR3 has 16 residues. Germline values: CDR1 SGHRS, CDR2 YFSETQ. The people who gave samples were healthy Caucasians from Russia, aged roughly 6 to 100.

The genes are TRBV5-1 and TRBJ2-1, with a tentative D call TRBD2 (5 bases). The sequence came from a woman between 70 and 85 years old in good health. Sequencing was done on a sample of blood. The CDR3 sequence is CASSPELGSSYNEQFF. CDR3 DNA: TGCGCCAGCAGCCCAGAGCTGGGGAGCTCCTACAATGAGCAGTTCTTC.